The rows below give T cell receptor beta chains drawn from one sample of a study of human T cells and chemical hapten exposure. TCRdb reanalysed the RACE reads using MiXCR and keeps one entry per CDR3 protein. The sample lists a few hundred thousand distinct CDR3 sequences, roughly 4.8% seen once, with approximately 2.1% in the top ten. Source: whole blood, taken in connection with sensitization to the hapten diphenylcyclopropenone (DPC). These receptors originate from a woman in her 50s with alopecia areata. Some clones in this sample may be carry-over from other donors' samples. Both conserved end residues are part of each CDR3. The D gene is left open where the match is weak. Size is stated for part of the rows, as once, few or many counts, or as a class when the clone is expanded.

d_gene: TRBD1
j_gene: TRBJ1-1
v_gene: TRBV28
abundance: few
CDR3nt: TGTGCCAGCAGTTCCGGGACAGGGGGTGGGACTGAAGCTTTCTTT
CDR3aa: CASSSGTGGGTEAFF

d_gene: .
j_gene: TRBJ2-7
v_gene: TRBV7-9
abundance: many
CDR3nt: TGTGCCAGCAGCTTGCCAGGGCGGGAGCAGTACTTC
CDR3aa: CASSLPGREQYF

d_gene: .
j_gene: TRBJ1-1
v_gene: TRBV30
abundance: few
CDR3nt: TGTGCCCTTCAGAGGAACACTGAAGCTTTCTTT
CDR3aa: CALQRNTEAFF

d_gene: .
j_gene: TRBJ2-5
v_gene: TRBV6-5
abundance: many
CDR3nt: TGTGCCAGCACGTGGTCGAGGGACCAAGAGACCCAGTACTTC
CDR3aa: CASTWSRDQETQYF

d_gene: .
j_gene: TRBJ1-5
v_gene: TRBV20-1
abundance: .
CDR3nt: TGCAGTGCTCCGGAGGAGGGACAAGGAGATCAGCCCCAGCATTTT
CDR3aa: CSAPEEGQGDQPQHF

d_gene: .
j_gene: TRBJ2-5
v_gene: TRBV12-5
abundance: few
CDR3nt: TGTGCTAGTGGTTCCATGAACAGGGTTTTGCAGACCCAGTACTTC
CDR3aa: CASGSMNRVLQTQYF

d_gene: TRBD2
j_gene: TRBJ2-3
v_gene: TRBV20-1
abundance: many
CDR3nt: TGCAGTGCTCATAGCGGGAAGAAAGATACGCAGTATTTT
CDR3aa: CSAHSGKKDTQYF

d_gene: .
j_gene: TRBJ2-5
v_gene: TRBV11-2
abundance: few
CDR3nt: TGTGCCAGCAGCTTATTCGACGGTGACCAAGAGACCCAGTACTTC
CDR3aa: CASSLFDGDQETQYF

d_gene: TRBD1
j_gene: TRBJ1-1
v_gene: TRBV12-5
abundance: many
CDR3nt: TGTGCTAGTGGTTTGCCCCAGGGGGGTATGAACACTGAAGCTTTCTTT
CDR3aa: CASGLPQGGMNTEAFF

d_gene: .
j_gene: TRBJ2-2
v_gene: TRBV29-1
abundance: many
CDR3nt: TGCAGCGTTGTAGCGGCTACGACCGGGGAGCTGTTTTTT
CDR3aa: CSVVAATTGELFF

d_gene: TRBD2
j_gene: TRBJ2-5
v_gene: TRBV28
abundance: many
CDR3nt: TGTGCCACCCAGGGACTCTCGACTAGCGGGAGTGTATGGGTAGAGACCCAGTACTTC
CDR3aa: CATQGLSTSGSVWVETQYF

d_gene: .
j_gene: TRBJ2-3
v_gene: TRBV18
abundance: .
CDR3nt: TGTGCCAGCTCACCTTCGGCGGGTCTCACAGATACGCAGTATTTT
CDR3aa: CASSPSAGLTDTQYF

d_gene: .
j_gene: TRBJ2-5
v_gene: TRBV5-5
abundance: few
CDR3nt: TGTGCCAGCAGCCCCGCCTTCACGGGACCCTTGGAGACCCAGTACTTC
CDR3aa: CASSPAFTGPLETQYF

d_gene: .
j_gene: TRBJ2-3
v_gene: TRBV5-4
abundance: .
CDR3nt: TGTGCCAGCAGCTCCGACAGAGTAACAGATACGCAGTATTTT
CDR3aa: CASSSDRVTDTQYF

d_gene: TRBD1
j_gene: TRBJ2-1
v_gene: TRBV12-3/TRBV12-4
abundance: many
CDR3nt: TGTGCCAGCAACCTAAGACAGGGTACCTACAATGAGCAGTTCTTC
CDR3aa: CASNLRQGTYNEQFF

d_gene: TRBD2
j_gene: TRBJ2-1
v_gene: TRBV9
abundance: .
CDR3nt: TGTGCCAGCAGCGGAACCGGGACTAGCGGGACAAGTGAGCAGTTCTTC
CDR3aa: CASSGTGTSGTSEQFF

d_gene: .
j_gene: TRBJ1-2
v_gene: TRBV3-1
abundance: many
CDR3nt: TGTGCCAGCAGCCAAACTTCCAACCCCAACTATGGCTACACCTTC
CDR3aa: CASSQTSNPNYGYTF

d_gene: .
j_gene: TRBJ1-2
v_gene: TRBV9
abundance: few
CDR3nt: TGTGCCAGCAGCGTAGCGGACACCACCTATGGCTACACCTTC
CDR3aa: CASSVADTTYGYTF

d_gene: .
j_gene: TRBJ1-1
v_gene: TRBV9
abundance: .
CDR3nt: TGTGCCAGCAGCCCGGACAGCGCGGGAGCTTTCTTT
CDR3aa: CASSPDSAGAFF

d_gene: TRBD2
j_gene: TRBJ2-5
v_gene: TRBV14
abundance: .
CDR3nt: TGTGCCAGCAGCCAAATAGCGGGGGGTCCTCAAGAGACCCAGTACTTC
CDR3aa: CASSQIAGGPQETQYF

d_gene: .
j_gene: TRBJ1-5
v_gene: TRBV12-3/TRBV12-4
abundance: many
CDR3nt: TGTGCCAGCAGTTTAACAGGGAATAGCAATCAGCCCCAGCATTTT
CDR3aa: CASSLTGNSNQPQHF

d_gene: TRBD2
j_gene: TRBJ2-5
v_gene: TRBV28
abundance: few
CDR3nt: TGTGCCAGCAGCTACCGAAGAGCGGGAGATGAGGAGACCCAGTACTTC
CDR3aa: CASSYRRAGDEETQYF

d_gene: .
j_gene: TRBJ1-4
v_gene: TRBV12-3/TRBV12-4
abundance: many
CDR3nt: TGTGCCAGTCTACCCGGGGCGGGAAATGAAAAACTGTTTTTT
CDR3aa: CASLPGAGNEKLFF

d_gene: .
j_gene: TRBJ1-3
v_gene: TRBV7-9
abundance: .
CDR3nt: TGTGCCAGCAGCTTGGGACCCATAGAGAGAAACACCATATATTTT
CDR3aa: CASSLGPIERNTIYF

d_gene: .
j_gene: TRBJ2-5
v_gene: TRBV12-3/TRBV12-4
abundance: .
CDR3nt: TGTGCCAGCAGTTCCACAGGCGGCGGGGCCCAGTACTTC
CDR3aa: CASSSTGGGAQYF

d_gene: .
j_gene: TRBJ1-4
v_gene: TRBV28
abundance: few
CDR3nt: TGTGCCAGCAGTTCCGCCAGGGGAGCCTGGGAACTGTTTTTT
CDR3aa: CASSSARGAWELFF

d_gene: .
j_gene: TRBJ1-5
v_gene: TRBV7-6
abundance: few
CDR3nt: TGTGCCAGCAGCTCCCGGCAGGACCCTCAGCCCCAGCATTTT
CDR3aa: CASSSRQDPQPQHF

d_gene: .
j_gene: TRBJ2-7
v_gene: TRBV5-1
abundance: many
CDR3nt: TGCGCCAGCAGCTTGGTTGCCGCCGTGACAGGTACAGAGCAGTACTTC
CDR3aa: CASSLVAAVTGTEQYF

d_gene: .
j_gene: TRBJ2-7
v_gene: TRBV6-1
abundance: many
CDR3nt: TGTGCCAGCAGTGAGGGGAGATCGGCGGGTGCCTACGAGCAGTACTTC
CDR3aa: CASSEGRSAGAYEQYF

d_gene: TRBD2
j_gene: TRBJ2-3
v_gene: TRBV7-9
abundance: many
CDR3nt: TGTGCCAGCCTTCTAGCGGGAGGTCGGACAGATACGCAGTATTTT
CDR3aa: CASLLAGGRTDTQYF

d_gene: TRBD1
j_gene: TRBJ1-4
v_gene: TRBV11-2
abundance: many
CDR3nt: TGTGCCAGCAGCCTTTACAGGGGTATTAATGAAAAACTGTTTTTT
CDR3aa: CASSLYRGINEKLFF

d_gene: TRBD2
j_gene: TRBJ2-1
v_gene: TRBV6-5
abundance: many
CDR3nt: TGTGCCAGCAGTTACGAAAGTCTAGCGGGAGAGGGGGAGCAGTTCTTC
CDR3aa: CASSYESLAGEGEQFF

d_gene: .
j_gene: TRBJ2-7
v_gene: TRBV28
abundance: few
CDR3nt: TGTGCCAGCAGTTCCCGAGGGACTGCCGTTGAGCAGTACTTC
CDR3aa: CASSSRGTAVEQYF

d_gene: .
j_gene: TRBJ1-5
v_gene: TRBV6-1
abundance: few
CDR3nt: TGTGCCAGCAGTCAGGGGAGGGAACAGCCCCAGCATTTT
CDR3aa: CASSQGREQPQHF

d_gene: TRBD1
j_gene: TRBJ1-5
v_gene: TRBV7-8
abundance: many
CDR3nt: TGTGCCAGCAGCACTAGGACAGGGCCCAATCAGCCCCAGCATTTT
CDR3aa: CASSTRTGPNQPQHF

d_gene: TRBD1
j_gene: TRBJ1-1
v_gene: TRBV6-6
abundance: many
CDR3nt: TGTGCCAGCAGTCACGGAGGGACAGGGATGGCCACTGAAGCTTTCTTT
CDR3aa: CASSHGGTGMATEAFF

d_gene: .
j_gene: TRBJ1-1
v_gene: TRBV18
abundance: .
CDR3nt: TGTGCCAGCTCACCGCCCGGGGGGCCTGAAGCTTTCTTT
CDR3aa: CASSPPGGPEAFF

d_gene: TRBD2
j_gene: TRBJ2-3
v_gene: TRBV29-1
abundance: few
CDR3nt: TGCAGCGTTGCCCCTAGCGGAGCCACAGATACGCAGTATTTT
CDR3aa: CSVAPSGATDTQYF

d_gene: .
j_gene: TRBJ1-1
v_gene: TRBV3-1
abundance: .
CDR3nt: TGTGCCAGCAAGAAAGGGACCACTGAAGCTTTCTTT
CDR3aa: CASKKGTTEAFF

d_gene: .
j_gene: TRBJ1-2
v_gene: TRBV5-4
abundance: many
CDR3nt: TGTGCCAGCAGCTTACAGGACGGAACCCTCTATGGCTACACCTTC
CDR3aa: CASSLQDGTLYGYTF

d_gene: .
j_gene: TRBJ2-5
v_gene: TRBV11-2
abundance: many
CDR3nt: TGTGCCAGCAGCTTAGTTGGGCAGGGAATCCAAGAGACCCAGTACTTC
CDR3aa: CASSLVGQGIQETQYF

d_gene: TRBD1
j_gene: TRBJ2-7
v_gene: TRBV3-1
abundance: few
CDR3nt: TGTGCCAGCAGCCAAGGTCGGGACAGCCCATACGAGCAGTACTTC
CDR3aa: CASSQGRDSPYEQYF

d_gene: .
j_gene: TRBJ1-2
v_gene: TRBV29-1
abundance: many
CDR3nt: TGCAGCGTTGAACAGGGTGGTGGCTACACCTTC
CDR3aa: CSVEQGGGYTF

d_gene: TRBD2
j_gene: TRBJ2-1
v_gene: TRBV27
abundance: few
CDR3nt: TGTGCCGTCGGGACTAGCGGGACGTACAATGAGCAGTTCTTC
CDR3aa: CAVGTSGTYNEQFF

d_gene: TRBD1
j_gene: TRBJ2-1
v_gene: TRBV20-1
abundance: .
CDR3nt: TGCAGTGCGCCTTCAGGGACAGGGCCGAATGAGCAGTTCTTC
CDR3aa: CSAPSGTGPNEQFF

d_gene: .
j_gene: TRBJ2-1
v_gene: TRBV6-2/TRBV6-3
abundance: many
CDR3nt: TGTGCCAGCAGCTCACTAGCAAGCTCCTACAATGAGCAGTTCTTC
CDR3aa: CASSSLASSYNEQFF

d_gene: TRBD2
j_gene: TRBJ2-5
v_gene: TRBV6-5
abundance: many
CDR3nt: TGTGCCAGCAGGGGAGGGGGACTAGCGGACCAAGAGACCCAGTACTTC
CDR3aa: CASRGGGLADQETQYF

d_gene: .
j_gene: TRBJ2-7
v_gene: TRBV28
abundance: .
CDR3nt: TGTGCCAGCAGTGGGGAGGCGCGACCTTACGAGCAGTACTTC
CDR3aa: CASSGEARPYEQYF

d_gene: .
j_gene: TRBJ2-1
v_gene: TRBV7-9
abundance: few
CDR3nt: TGTGCCAGCAGCTTAAGGGCTTCCAATGAGCAGTTCTTC
CDR3aa: CASSLRASNEQFF

d_gene: TRBD2
j_gene: TRBJ2-3
v_gene: TRBV20-1
abundance: few
CDR3nt: TGCGGTCAGCAGCGGGGGGGGGCAGATACGCAGTATTTT
CDR3aa: CGQQRGGADTQYF

d_gene: .
j_gene: TRBJ1-5
v_gene: TRBV4-1
abundance: many
CDR3nt: TGCGCCAGCAGCCAAGAAGGGGGGGCGTATCAGCCCCAGCATTTT
CDR3aa: CASSQEGGAYQPQHF

d_gene: TRBD1
j_gene: TRBJ1-2
v_gene: TRBV5-1
abundance: many
CDR3nt: TGCGCCAGCAGCTTGGGACAGGGGATCCTCTATGGCTACACCTTC
CDR3aa: CASSLGQGILYGYTF

d_gene: .
j_gene: TRBJ2-6
v_gene: TRBV6-5
abundance: many
CDR3nt: TGTGCCAGCAGGGGCGGCTCTGGGGCCAACGTCCTGACTTTC
CDR3aa: CASRGGSGANVLTF

d_gene: .
j_gene: TRBJ2-2
v_gene: TRBV6-5
abundance: many
CDR3nt: TGTGCCAGCAGTTACGATGGGGGGAGGAACACCGGGGAGCTGTTTTTT
CDR3aa: CASSYDGGRNTGELFF

d_gene: .
j_gene: TRBJ1-6
v_gene: TRBV9
abundance: many
CDR3nt: TGTGCCAGCAGCGCCGATCAGGGTCGGTCCTATAATTCACCCCTCCACTTT
CDR3aa: CASSADQGRSYNSPLHF

d_gene: .
j_gene: TRBJ2-7
v_gene: TRBV7-2
abundance: many
CDR3nt: TGTGCCAGCAGCTTACTAGGGATCGAGCAGTACTTC
CDR3aa: CASSLLGIEQYF

d_gene: .
j_gene: TRBJ1-5
v_gene: TRBV10-3
abundance: many
CDR3nt: TGTGCCATCAGTGAGTCGAGGATAGGGAATCAGCCCCAGCATTTT
CDR3aa: CAISESRIGNQPQHF